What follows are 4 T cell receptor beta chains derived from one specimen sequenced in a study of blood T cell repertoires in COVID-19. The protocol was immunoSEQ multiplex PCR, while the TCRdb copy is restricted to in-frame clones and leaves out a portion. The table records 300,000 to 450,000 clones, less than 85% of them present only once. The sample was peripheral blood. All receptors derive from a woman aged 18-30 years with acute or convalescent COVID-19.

CDR3 protein: CASSLTIAGGSYEQYF. The CDR3 coding sequence is TGTGCCAGCAGCTTAACAATTGCAGGGGGCTCCTACGAGCAGTACTTC. J is TRBJ2-7 and V is TRBV7-8, with 7 bases that match TRBD1. Germline values: CDR1 SGHVS, CDR2 FQNEAQ. J was trimmed by 0 bases and V by 2 bases; bases with no gene match: 7. This CDR3 has 16 amino acids.

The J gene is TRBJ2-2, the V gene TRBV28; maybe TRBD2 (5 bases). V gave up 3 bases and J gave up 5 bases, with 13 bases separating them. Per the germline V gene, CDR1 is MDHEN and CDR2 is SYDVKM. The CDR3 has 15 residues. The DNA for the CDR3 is TGTGCCAGCAGTTTCTATACCGGGGATACCGGGGAGCTGTTTTTT. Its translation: CASSFYTGDTGELFF.

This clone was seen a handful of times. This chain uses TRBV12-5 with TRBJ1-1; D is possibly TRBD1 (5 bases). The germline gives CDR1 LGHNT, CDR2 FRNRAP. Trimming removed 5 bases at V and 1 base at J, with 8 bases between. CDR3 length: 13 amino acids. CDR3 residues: CASGGGANTEAFF. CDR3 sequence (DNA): TGTGCTAGTGGTGGCGGGGCGAACACTGAAGCTTTCTTT.

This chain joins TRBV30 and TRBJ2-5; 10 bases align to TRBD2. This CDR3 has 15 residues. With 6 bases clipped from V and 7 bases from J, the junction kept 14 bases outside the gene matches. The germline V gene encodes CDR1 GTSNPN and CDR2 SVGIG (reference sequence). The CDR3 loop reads CACSWGAGGRSTQYF. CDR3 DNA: TGTGCCTGTAGCTGGGGAGCGGGGGGGCGGTCGACCCAGTACTTC.